The rows below give T cell receptor beta chains drawn from one sample of a study of blood T cell repertoires in COVID-19. Clones were sequenced by immunoSEQ multiplex PCR, and TCRdb holds only the in-frame ones, with some missing. The sample contains 110,000 to 150,000 clones, about 70% of which appear only once. Sequenced material: peripheral blood. These receptors all come from a man aged 80 or over with acute or convalescent COVID-19. Each CDR3 is given with its conserved first and last residue.

TRBV3-1/TRBV3-2	TRBJ2-5	CASSSRDRGRGETQYF
TRBV2	TRBJ1-2	CASRLEGGVYTF
TRBV7-2	TRBJ2-3	CASSHGRGGTDTQYF
TRBV7-9	TRBJ2-2	CASSLGGNTGELFF
TRBV4-2	TRBJ2-5	CASSQDLRGETQYF
TRBV15	TRBJ1-5	CATRPLGQGVSNQPQHF
TRBV4-3	TRBJ2-1	CASSRGQGNNEQFF
TRBV13	TRBJ1-3	CASSLRTGAVNTIYF
TRBV27	TRBJ1-6	CASSPPSGNSPLHF
TRBV6-5	TRBJ2-7	CASRFKQVPYEQYF
TRBV5-1	TRBJ1-1	CASSSGLEDTEAFF
TRBV6-1	TRBJ2-7	CASSDIARRGGEQYF
TRBV12-3/TRBV12-4	TRBJ2-7	CASSWTGVAEQYF
TRBV5-1	TRBJ1-1	CASSLMLQGTEAFF
TRBV27	TRBJ1-4	CASSMDRQNEKLFF
TRBV2	TRBJ1-1	CAKTGTNTEAFF
TRBV5-4	TRBJ1-1	CASSLQGARGTEAFF
TRBV28	TRBJ2-2	CASSSPSITGELFF
TRBV11-3	TRBJ2-7	CASSPRTGSSYEQYF